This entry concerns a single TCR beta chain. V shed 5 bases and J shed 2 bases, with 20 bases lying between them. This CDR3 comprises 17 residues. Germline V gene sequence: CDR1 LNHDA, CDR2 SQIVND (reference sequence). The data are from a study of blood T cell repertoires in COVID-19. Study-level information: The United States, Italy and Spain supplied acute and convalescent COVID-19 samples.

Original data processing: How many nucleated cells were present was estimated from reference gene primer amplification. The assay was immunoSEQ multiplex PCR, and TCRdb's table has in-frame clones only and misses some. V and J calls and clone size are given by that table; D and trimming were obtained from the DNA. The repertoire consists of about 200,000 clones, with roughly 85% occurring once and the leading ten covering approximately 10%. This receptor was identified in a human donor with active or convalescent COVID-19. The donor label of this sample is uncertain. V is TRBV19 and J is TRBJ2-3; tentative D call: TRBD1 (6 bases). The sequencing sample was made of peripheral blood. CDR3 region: CASSDSTGLRITDTQYF. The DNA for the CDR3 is TGTGCCAGTAGTGACTCGACAGGACTTCGGATCACAGATACGCAGTATTTT.